One sample yielded the 17 T cell receptor beta chains listed below, sequenced in a study of Tregs in tolerant kidney transplant recipients. Libraries were prepared by immunoSEQ multiplex PCR; TCRdb keeps only in-frame clonotypes and omits some of them. The table has approximately 98,000 clones, about 90% seen once. This specimen consisted of CD4+ T cells from blood, obtained before the transplant. These receptors originate from a human donor who received a combined kidney and bone marrow transplant.

This rearrangement joins TRBV6-6 to TRBJ1-2; D might be TRBD1 (5 bases). Looked up from germline, CDR1 is MNHNY and CDR2 is SVGAGI (reference sequence). V lost 2 bases to trimming and J lost 3 bases, with 10 bases between them. The CDR3 contains 14 residues. CDR3 protein: CASSYQGRDYGYTF. The CDR3 coding sequence is TGTGCCAGCAGTTACCAGGGTAGGGACTATGGCTACACCTTC.

The chain couples TRBV21-1 to TRBJ2-5; the table assigns TRBD1, which was not confirmed against the DNA. TRBV21-1 is a pseudogene segment. The CDR3 covers 19 residues. The CDR3 DNA reads TGTGCCAGCAGCAAAGATGCATCGAGGGACAGGCGTTTACAAGAGACCCAGTACTTC. Protein product: CASSKDASRDRRLQETQYF.

The V gene is TRBV25-1, the J gene TRBJ2-2; 9 positions agree with TRBD2. CDR1 is MGHDK, CDR2 SYGVNS, per germline. V gave up 4 bases and J gave up 3 bases; unmatched junction bases: 3. This CDR3 is 15 amino acids long. CDR3 region: CASSGTSAHTGELFF. The DNA of the CDR3 is TGTGCCAGCAGTGGGACTAGCGCCCACACCGGGGAGCTGTTTTTT.

The chain links TRBV5-1 to TRBJ2-3; a possible D gene is TRBD1 (6 bases). Per germline, CDR1 SGHRS and CDR2 YFSETQ. The V end was cut by 0 bases, the J end by 5 bases, with 13 bases between. CDR3 length: 15 residues. CDR3 sequence reads: CASSLAGASGDTQYF. As DNA, the CDR3 is TGCGCCAGCAGCTTGGCAGGGGCGTCGGGAGATACGCAGTATTTT.

The genes are TRBV6-6 and TRBJ1-2; tentative D call: TRBD1 (5 bases). Germline CDR1 MNHNY, CDR2 SVGAGI (reference sequence). V dropped 5 bases and J dropped 0 bases, with 13 bases sitting between them. The CDR3 loop spans 15 amino acids. The CDR3 loop is CASSPPTVSNYGYTF. CDR3 nucleotides: TGTGCCAGCAGTCCGCCGACAGTTTCTAACTATGGCTACACCTTC.

V is TRBV19 and J is TRBJ2-4; TRBD1 aligns across 7 bases. CDR1 and CDR2 (germline): LNHDA, SQIVND (reference sequence). The CDR3 totals 13 residues. Trimming cost V 2 bases and J 9 bases; bases outside gene matches: 4. CDR3 in amino acids: CASSINPGGIQYF. The CDR3, as DNA: TGTGCCAGTAGTATAAATCCAGGGGGCATTCAGTACTTC.

V and J are TRBV6-5 and TRBJ2-7, with D maybe TRBD2 (5 bases). Trimming stripped 2 bases from V and 9 bases from J, with 11 bases between. The germline CDR1 and CDR2 sequences are MNHEY and SVGAGI. The CDR3 covers 12 residues. The CDR3 DNA sequence: TGTGCCAGCAGTTACCGGGGATCGCGGCAGTACTTC. This sequence encodes CASSYRGSRQYF.

The V gene is TRBV11-2, the J gene TRBJ2-7; 10 bases fit TRBD2. This CDR3 has 17 amino acids. V shed 3 bases, J shed 2 bases, and the junction held 10 bases outside the gene matches. The V gene's germline CDR1 is SGHAT and CDR2 FQNNGV. The chain's CDR3 is CASSLDDTSGTPYEQYF. The CDR3 DNA follows: TGTGCCAGCAGCTTGGACGATACTAGCGGGACACCCTACGAGCAGTACTTC.

This clone was counted once. This sequence joins TRBV5-1 and TRBJ2-7; perhaps TRBD1 as D (6 bases). V shed 4 bases and J shed 2 bases, with 13 bases lying between them. The CDR3 spans 14 residues. Germline V gene lookup returns CDR1 SGHRS and CDR2 YFSETQ. The CDR3 here is CASSMTGTTYEQYF. The CDR3 nucleotides are TGCGCCAGCAGCATGACCGGGACAACCTACGAGCAGTACTTC.

The J gene is TRBJ1-5, the V gene TRBV5-8; no clear D gene. The germline gives CDR1 SGHTS, CDR2 YDEGEE. This CDR3 is built from 12 residues. The V gene lost 4 bases and the J gene lost 4 bases, with 6 bases spanning the gap. CDR3 amino acids: CASSPRNQPQHF. The DNA of the CDR3 is TGTGCCAGCAGCCCGAGAAATCAGCCCCAGCATTTT.

This clone was detected once. This chain connects TRBV4-2 to TRBJ2-7, with 7 nucleotides matching TRBD1. The germline V gene has CDR1 LGHNA and CDR2 YNFKEQ. V trimming: 4 bases; J trimming: 0 bases; junction bases outside the gene matches: 15. The CDR3 has 18 amino acids. The CDR3 coding sequence is TGTGCCAGCAGCCGAGATTTACCGGGACAGCGGAGCTCCTACGAGCAGTACTTC. Its translation is CASSRDLPGQRSSYEQYF.

The chain is built from TRBV28 and TRBJ2-1; 8 bases line up with TRBD2. Germline CDR1 is MDHEN and CDR2 is SYDVKM. V was pared by 6 bases and J by 2 bases, with 3 bases of the junction left unmatched. This CDR3 is 14 amino acids long. The CDR3 spells CASSREGTYNEQFF. DNA for the CDR3: TGTGCCAGCAGCCGGGAGGGAACCTACAATGAGCAGTTCTTC.

The chain combines TRBV10-1 with TRBJ1-3, with no clear D. Trimming stripped 7 bases from V and 0 bases from J, with 16 bases between. The CDR3 consists of 16 residues. Germline CDR1 and CDR2: WNHNN and SYGVQD (reference sequence). The CDR3 coding sequence is TGCGCCAGCACCGAAGGCTCAGGAAGCTCTGGAAACACCATATATTTT. Residues: CASTEGSGSSGNTIYF.

V and J are TRBV7-2 and TRBJ2-2; 8 nucleotides match TRBD1. V was clipped by 0 bases and J by 7 bases; unmatched bases: 7. The CDR3 length is 16 residues. Germline CDR1 SGHTA, CDR2 FQGNSA. The CDR3 is CASSLAPDRDGGELFF. The DNA of the CDR3 is TGTGCCAGCAGCTTAGCTCCGGACAGGGACGGCGGGGAGCTGTTTTTT.

The CDR3 DNA reads TGTGCCAGCAGTTCTAAACCGCACTACGAGCAGTACTTC. Its translation is CASSSKPHYEQYF. The rearrangement links TRBV27 to TRBJ2-7; no clear D. V was pared by 4 bases and J by 3 bases, with 10 bases between. The CDR3 contains 13 residues. Germline CDR1 is MNHEY and CDR2 is SMNVEV (reference sequence).

This chain links TRBV19 with TRBJ2-7; 9 bases map to TRBD2. The V gene's germline CDR1 is LNHDA and CDR2 SQIVND (reference sequence). With 5 bases clipped from V and 1 base from J, the junction kept 6 bases outside the gene matches. The CDR3 has 15 residues. The CDR3 protein is CASSHSSGASYEQYF. The CDR3 DNA reads as TGTGCCAGTAGTCATTCTAGCGGGGCTTCCTACGAGCAGTACTTC.

This chain links TRBV4-1 with TRBJ2-7; D is undetermined. Germline V gene data show CDR1 as MGHRA and CDR2 as YSYEKL. V was trimmed by 2 bases and J by 3 bases, leaving 2 bases between them. The CDR3 is made up of 11 amino acids. The CDR3 nucleotides are TGCGCCAGCAGCCAACTCTACGAGCAGTACTTC. Encoded protein: CASSQLYEQYF.